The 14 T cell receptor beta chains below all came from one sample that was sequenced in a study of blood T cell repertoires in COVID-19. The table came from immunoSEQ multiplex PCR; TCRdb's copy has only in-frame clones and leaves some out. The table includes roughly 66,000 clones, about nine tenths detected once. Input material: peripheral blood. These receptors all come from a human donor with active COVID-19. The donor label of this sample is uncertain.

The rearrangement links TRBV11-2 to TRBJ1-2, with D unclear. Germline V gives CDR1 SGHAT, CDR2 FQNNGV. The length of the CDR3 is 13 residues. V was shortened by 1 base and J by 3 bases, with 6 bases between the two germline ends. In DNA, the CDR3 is TGTGCCAGCAGCTTAGCAGGCTACTATGGCTACACCTTC. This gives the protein CASSLAGYYGYTF.

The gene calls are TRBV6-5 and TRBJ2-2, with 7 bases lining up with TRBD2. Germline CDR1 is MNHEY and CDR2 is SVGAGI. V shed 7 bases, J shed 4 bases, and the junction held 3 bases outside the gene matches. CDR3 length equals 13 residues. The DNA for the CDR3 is TGTGCCAGCAAGAGGGAGGGCACCGGGGAGCTGTTTTTT. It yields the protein CASKREGTGELFF.

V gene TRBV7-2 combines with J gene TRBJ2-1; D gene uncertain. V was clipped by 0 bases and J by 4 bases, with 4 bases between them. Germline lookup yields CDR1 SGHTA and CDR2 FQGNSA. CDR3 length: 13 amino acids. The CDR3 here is CASSLASYNEQFF. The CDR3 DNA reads TGTGCCAGCAGCTTAGCCAGTTACAATGAGCAGTTCTTC.

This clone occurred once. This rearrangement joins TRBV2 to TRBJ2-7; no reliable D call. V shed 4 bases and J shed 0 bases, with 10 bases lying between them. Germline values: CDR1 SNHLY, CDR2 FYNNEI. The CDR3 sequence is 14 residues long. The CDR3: CASSVMSLSYEQYF. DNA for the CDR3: TGTGCCAGCAGTGTTATGAGCCTCTCCTACGAGCAGTACTTC.

For the CDR3, the DNA is TGTGCCAGCAGCTTAGACCCGATAGACACCGGGGAGCTGTTTTTT. Encoded protein: CASSLDPIDTGELFF. The rearrangement joins TRBV11-2 to TRBJ2-2; D gene uncertain. The CDR3 runs 15 residues. CDR1 and CDR2 (germline): SGHAT, FQNNGV. Trimming left V 0 bases short and J 3 bases short, with 8 bases between.

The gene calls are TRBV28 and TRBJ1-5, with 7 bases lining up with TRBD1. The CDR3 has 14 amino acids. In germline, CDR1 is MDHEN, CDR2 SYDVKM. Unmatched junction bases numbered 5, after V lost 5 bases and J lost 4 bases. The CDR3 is CASSLLQGNQPQHF. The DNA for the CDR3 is TGTGCCAGCAGTCTTCTACAGGGGAATCAGCCCCAGCATTTT.

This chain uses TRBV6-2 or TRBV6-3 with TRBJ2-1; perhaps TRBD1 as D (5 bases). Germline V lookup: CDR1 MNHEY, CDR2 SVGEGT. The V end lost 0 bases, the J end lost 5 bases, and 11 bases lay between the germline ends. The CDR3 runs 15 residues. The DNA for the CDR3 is TGTGCCAGCAGTTACTCGGTGACAGCCGACAATGAGCAGTTCTTC. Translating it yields CASSYSVTADNEQFF.

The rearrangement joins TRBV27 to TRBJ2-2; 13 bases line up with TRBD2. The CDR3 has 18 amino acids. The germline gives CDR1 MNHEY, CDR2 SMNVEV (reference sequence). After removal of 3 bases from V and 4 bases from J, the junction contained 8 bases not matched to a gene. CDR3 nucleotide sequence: TGTGCCAGCAGTTTCCGCGGACTAGCGGGAGTGGGCACCGGGGAGCTGTTTTTT. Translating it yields CASSFRGLAGVGTGELFF.

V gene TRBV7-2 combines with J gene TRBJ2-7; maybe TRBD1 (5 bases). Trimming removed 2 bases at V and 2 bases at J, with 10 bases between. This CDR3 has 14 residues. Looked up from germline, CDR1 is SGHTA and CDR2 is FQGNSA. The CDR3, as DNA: TGTGCCAGCAGCTTAAGTCAGGGCCCCTACGAGCAGTACTTC. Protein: CASSLSQGPYEQYF.

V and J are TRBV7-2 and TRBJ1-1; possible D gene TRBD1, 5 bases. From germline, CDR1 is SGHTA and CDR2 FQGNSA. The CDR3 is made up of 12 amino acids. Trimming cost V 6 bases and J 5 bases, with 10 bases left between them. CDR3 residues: CASRLKGTEAFF. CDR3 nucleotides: TGTGCCAGCAGATTAAAGGGGACTGAAGCTTTCTTT.

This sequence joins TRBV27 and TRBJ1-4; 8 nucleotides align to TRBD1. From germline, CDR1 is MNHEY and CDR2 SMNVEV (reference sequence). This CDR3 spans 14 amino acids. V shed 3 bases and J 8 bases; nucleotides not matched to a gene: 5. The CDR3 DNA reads TGTGCCAGCAGTTTCGGGACAGGTCGGGAAAAACTGTTTTTT. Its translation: CASSFGTGREKLFF.

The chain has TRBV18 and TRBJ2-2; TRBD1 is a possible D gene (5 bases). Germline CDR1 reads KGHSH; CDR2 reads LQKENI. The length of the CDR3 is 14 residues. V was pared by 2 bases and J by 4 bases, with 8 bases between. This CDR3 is CASSPSQVTGELFF. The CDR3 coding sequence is TGTGCCAGCTCACCATCACAGGTCACCGGGGAGCTGTTTTTT.

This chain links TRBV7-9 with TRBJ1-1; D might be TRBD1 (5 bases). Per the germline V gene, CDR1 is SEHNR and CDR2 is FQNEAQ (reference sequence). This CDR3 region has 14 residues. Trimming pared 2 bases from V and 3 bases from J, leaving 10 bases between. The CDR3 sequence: CASSLWGGDTEAFF. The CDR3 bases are TGTGCCAGCAGCTTATGGGGCGGAGACACTGAAGCTTTCTTT.

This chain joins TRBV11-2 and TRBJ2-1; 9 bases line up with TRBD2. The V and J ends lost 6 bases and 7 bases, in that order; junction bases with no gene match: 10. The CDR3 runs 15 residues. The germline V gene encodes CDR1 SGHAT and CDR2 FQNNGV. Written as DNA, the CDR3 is TGTGCCAGCAGAAAGACTAGCGGTCGAATGAATGAGCAGTTCTTC. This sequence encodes CASRKTSGRMNEQFF.